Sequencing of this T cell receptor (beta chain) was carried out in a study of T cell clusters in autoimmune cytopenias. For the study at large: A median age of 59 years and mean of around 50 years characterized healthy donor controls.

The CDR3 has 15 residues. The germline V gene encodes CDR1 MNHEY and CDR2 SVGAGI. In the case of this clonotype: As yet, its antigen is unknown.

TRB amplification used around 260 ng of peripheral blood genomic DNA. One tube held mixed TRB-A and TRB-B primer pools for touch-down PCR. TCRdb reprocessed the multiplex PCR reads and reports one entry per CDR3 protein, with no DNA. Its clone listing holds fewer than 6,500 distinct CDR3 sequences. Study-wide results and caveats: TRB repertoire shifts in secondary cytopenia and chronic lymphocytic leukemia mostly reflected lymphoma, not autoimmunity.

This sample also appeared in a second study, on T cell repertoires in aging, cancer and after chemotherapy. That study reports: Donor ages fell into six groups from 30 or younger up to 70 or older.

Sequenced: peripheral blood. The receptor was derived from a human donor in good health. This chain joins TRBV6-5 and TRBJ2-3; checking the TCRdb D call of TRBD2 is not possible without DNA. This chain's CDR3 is CASSHSGGGTDTQYF.